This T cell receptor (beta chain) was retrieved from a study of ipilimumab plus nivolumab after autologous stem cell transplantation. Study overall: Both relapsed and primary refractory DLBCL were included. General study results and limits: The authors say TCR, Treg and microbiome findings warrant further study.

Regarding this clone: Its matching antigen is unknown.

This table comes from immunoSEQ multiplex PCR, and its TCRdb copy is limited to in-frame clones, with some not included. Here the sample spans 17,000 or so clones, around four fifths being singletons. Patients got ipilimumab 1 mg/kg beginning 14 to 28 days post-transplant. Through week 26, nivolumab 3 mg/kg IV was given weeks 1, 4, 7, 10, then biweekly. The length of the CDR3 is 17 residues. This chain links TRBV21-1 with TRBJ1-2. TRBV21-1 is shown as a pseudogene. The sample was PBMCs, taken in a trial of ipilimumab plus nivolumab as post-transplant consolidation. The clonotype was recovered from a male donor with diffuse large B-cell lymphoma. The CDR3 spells CASSSPFIVRANYGYTF. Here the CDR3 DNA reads TGTGCCAGCAGCTCGCCCTTTATCGTTAGAGCTAACTATGGCTACACCTTC.